The 12 T cell receptor beta chains below all came from one sample that was sequenced in a study of blood T cell repertoires in COVID-19. Generated by immunoSEQ multiplex PCR, the TCRdb table keeps only in-frame clones and is missing some. Of around 29,000 clones in the sample, around four fifths were seen once. Source material: peripheral blood. The receptors shown here come from a woman between 65 and 79 years old with active or convalescent COVID-19.

The chain joins TRBV14 to TRBJ1-2; D is possibly TRBD1 (6 bases). From germline, CDR1 is SGHDN and CDR2 FVKESK. The CDR3 has 15 residues. The V end was cut by 1 base, the J end by 2 bases, with 11 bases between. This CDR3 is CASSQVAGANYGYTF. The DNA of the CDR3 is TGTGCCAGCAGCCAAGTCGCAGGGGCCAACTATGGCTACACCTTC.

This chain connects TRBV6-5 to TRBJ1-1; TRBD1 is a possible D gene (5 bases). This CDR3 region has 15 residues. Deletions cut 10 bases from V and 0 bases from J, with 18 bases between. Germline assignment: CDR1 MNHEY and CDR2 SVGAGI. CDR3 in amino acids: CATAGPQTVNTEAFF. CDR3 DNA: TGTGCCACCGCCGGGCCCCAGACAGTGAACACTGAAGCTTTCTTT.

This clone appeared once. The chain is built from TRBV19 and TRBJ1-5; D gene unclear. Trimming shortened V by 5 bases and J by 0 bases, and 5 bases separated the two germline ends. CDR1 and CDR2 from the germline V gene are LNHDA and SQIVND (reference sequence). The CDR3 sequence is 13 residues long. The CDR3 here is CASSPNSNQPQHF. The CDR3 nucleotides read TGTGCCAGTAGTCCTAATAGCAATCAGCCCCAGCATTTT.

This sequence joins TRBV5-1 and TRBJ1-4; D may be TRBD1 (6 bases). Trimming removed 4 bases at V and 7 bases at J, with 17 bases between. The V gene's germline CDR1 is SGHRS and CDR2 YFSETQ. This CDR3 is 15 amino acids long. The CDR3: CASSGRDIFGEKLFF. Written as DNA, the CDR3 is TGCGCCAGCAGCGGAAGGGACATATTTGGTGAAAAACTGTTTTTT.

The chain links TRBV19 to TRBJ2-7, with D perhaps TRBD1 (6 bases). Trimming cost V 3 bases and J 4 bases, with 16 bases left between them. The CDR3 contains 15 residues. CDR1 and CDR2 from the germline V gene are LNHDA and SQIVND (reference sequence). The CDR3 sequence: CASSMSGAGEYEQYF. In DNA, the CDR3 is TGTGCCAGTAGTATGAGTGGGGCAGGGGAATACGAGCAGTACTTC.

This clone turned up a few times. This rearrangement joins TRBV2 to TRBJ1-6, with TRBD1 as a possible D gene (5 bases). V gave up 6 bases and J gave up 7 bases, with 10 bases separating them. The CDR3 spans 13 residues. Per germline, CDR1 SNHLY and CDR2 FYNNEI. The DNA for the CDR3 is TGTGCCAGCAGGGACACTTCCAATTCACCCCTCCACTTT. Its protein is CASRDTSNSPLHF.

The chain is built from TRBV18 and TRBJ1-5, with D tentatively TRBD1 (5 bases). Germline values: CDR1 KGHSH, CDR2 LQKENI. This CDR3 is 17 amino acids long. V lost 2 bases and J 12 bases, leaving 26 bases between the germline ends. CDR3 protein: CASSPGDSWGPSYHQHF. CDR3 sequence (DNA): TGTGCCAGCTCACCAGGCGACAGTTGGGGCCCGAGTTATCACCAGCATTTT.

This clone has just a few counts. The rearrangement uses TRBV7-8 and TRBJ2-5; possibly TRBD1 for D (5 bases). Germline V gene sequence: CDR1 SGHVS, CDR2 FQNEAQ. The CDR3 contains 15 residues. Trimming removed 1 base from V and 2 bases from J, with 11 bases in between. CDR3: CASSLGGSEQETQYF. The CDR3 DNA sequence: TGTGCCAGCAGCTTAGGGGGCAGCGAGCAAGAGACCCAGTACTTC.

The genes are TRBV30 and TRBJ2-1; the match to TRBD2 covers 8 bases. The CDR3 is made up of 16 amino acids. CDR1 GTSNPN and CDR2 SVGIG come from the germline V gene (reference sequence). With V trimmed by 2 bases and J by 4 bases, 10 bases remained unmatched. This CDR3 reads CAWSPPGLGRYNEQFF. DNA for the CDR3: TGTGCCTGGAGTCCCCCGGGACTAGGAAGATACAATGAGCAGTTCTTC.

V gene TRBV10-3 combines with J gene TRBJ2-3; D is uncertain. The CDR3 loop spans 14 amino acids. The germline CDR1 and CDR2 sequences are ENHRY and SYGVKD. With 0 bases removed from V and 4 bases from J, the gap between germline ends came to 8 bases. The CDR3 here is CAISESLTADTQYF. The CDR3 nucleotides are TGTGCCATCAGTGAGTCCCTAACAGCAGATACGCAGTATTTT.

V and J are TRBV5-1 and TRBJ2-1; the D gene is possibly TRBD1 (6 bases). Deletions cut 0 bases from V and 9 bases from J, with 13 bases between. CDR3 length: 14 amino acids. Germline lookup yields CDR1 SGHRS and CDR2 YFSETQ. As DNA, the CDR3 is TGCGCCAGCAGCTTGGGCCGGACAGCGATTGAGCAGTTCTTC. Its translation is CASSLGRTAIEQFF.

The chain carries TRBV15 and TRBJ1-1; D call uncertain. The V and J ends lost 0 bases and 9 bases respectively, with 20 bases between them. Germline V CDR1 and CDR2: LNHNV, YYDKDF (reference sequence). CDR3 length: 16 amino acids. This CDR3 is CATSRDQAIGTSQAFF. In DNA, the CDR3 is TGTGCCACCAGCAGAGATCAGGCGATAGGCACTTCACAAGCTTTCTTT.